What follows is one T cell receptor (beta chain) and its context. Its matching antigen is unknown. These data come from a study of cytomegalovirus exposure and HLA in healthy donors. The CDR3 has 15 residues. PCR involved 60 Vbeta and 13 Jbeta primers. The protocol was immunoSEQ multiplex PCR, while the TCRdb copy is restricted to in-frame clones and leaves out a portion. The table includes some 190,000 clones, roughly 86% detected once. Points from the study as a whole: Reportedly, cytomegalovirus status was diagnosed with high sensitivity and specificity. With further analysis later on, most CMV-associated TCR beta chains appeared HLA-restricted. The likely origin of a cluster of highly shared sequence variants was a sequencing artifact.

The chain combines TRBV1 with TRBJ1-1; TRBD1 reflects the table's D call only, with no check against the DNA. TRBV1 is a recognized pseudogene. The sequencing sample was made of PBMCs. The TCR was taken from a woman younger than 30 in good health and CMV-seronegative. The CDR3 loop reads CTSSPRGTGRGEAFF. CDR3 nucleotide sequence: TGCACCAGCAGCCCCAGGGGGACAGGGAGAGGTGAAGCTTTCTTT.